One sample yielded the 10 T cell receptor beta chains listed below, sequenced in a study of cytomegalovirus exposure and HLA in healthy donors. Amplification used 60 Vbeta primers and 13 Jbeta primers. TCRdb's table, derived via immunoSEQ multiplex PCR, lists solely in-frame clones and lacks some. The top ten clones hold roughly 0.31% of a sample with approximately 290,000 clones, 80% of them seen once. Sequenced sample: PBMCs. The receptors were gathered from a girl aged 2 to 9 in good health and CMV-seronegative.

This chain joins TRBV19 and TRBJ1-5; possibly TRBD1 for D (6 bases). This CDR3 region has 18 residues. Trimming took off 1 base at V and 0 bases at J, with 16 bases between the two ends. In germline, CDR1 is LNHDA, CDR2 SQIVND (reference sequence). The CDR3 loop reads CASSIGGGSRGSNQPQHF. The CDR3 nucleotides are TGTGCCAGTAGTATAGGTGGGGGAAGCAGGGGTAGCAATCAGCCCCAGCATTTT.

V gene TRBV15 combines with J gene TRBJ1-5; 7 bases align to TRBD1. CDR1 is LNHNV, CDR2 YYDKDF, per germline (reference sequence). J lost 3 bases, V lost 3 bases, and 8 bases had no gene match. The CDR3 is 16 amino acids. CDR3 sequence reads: CATSSAGTVFNQPQHF. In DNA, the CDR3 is TGTGCCACCAGCAGCGCGGGGACAGTATTCAATCAGCCCCAGCATTTT.

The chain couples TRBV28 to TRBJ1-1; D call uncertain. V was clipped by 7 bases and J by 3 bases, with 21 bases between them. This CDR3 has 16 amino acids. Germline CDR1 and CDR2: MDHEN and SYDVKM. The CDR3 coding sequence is TGTGCCAGCATAGGTGGCCAAATTAACGGGTACACTGAAGCTTTCTTT. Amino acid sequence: CASIGGQINGYTEAFF.

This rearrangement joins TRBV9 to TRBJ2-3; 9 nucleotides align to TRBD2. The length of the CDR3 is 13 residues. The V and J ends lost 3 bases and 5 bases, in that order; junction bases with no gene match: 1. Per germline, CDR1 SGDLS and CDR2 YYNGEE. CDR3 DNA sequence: TGTGCCAGCAGCGCGACTAGCGGAGATACGCAGTATTTT. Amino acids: CASSATSGDTQYF.

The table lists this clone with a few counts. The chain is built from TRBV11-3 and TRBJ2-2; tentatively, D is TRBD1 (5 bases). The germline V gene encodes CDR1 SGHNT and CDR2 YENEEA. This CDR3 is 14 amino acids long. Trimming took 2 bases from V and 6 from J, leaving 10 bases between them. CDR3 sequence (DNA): TGTGCCAGCAGCTTACCATCAGGGCCCGGGGAGCTGTTTTTT. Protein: CASSLPSGPGELFF.

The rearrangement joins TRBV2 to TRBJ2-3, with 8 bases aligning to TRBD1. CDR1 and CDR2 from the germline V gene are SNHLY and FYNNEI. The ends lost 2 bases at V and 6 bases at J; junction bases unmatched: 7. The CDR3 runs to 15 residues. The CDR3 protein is CASSEQGAYGDTQYF. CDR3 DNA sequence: TGTGCCAGCAGTGAACAGGGGGCATACGGTGATACGCAGTATTTT.

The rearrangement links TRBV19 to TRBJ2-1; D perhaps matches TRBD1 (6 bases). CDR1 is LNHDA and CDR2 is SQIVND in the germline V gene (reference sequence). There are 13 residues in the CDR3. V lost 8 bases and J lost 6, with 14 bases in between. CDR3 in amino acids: CASGVQGGNEQFF. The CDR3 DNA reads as TGTGCCAGTGGGGTACAGGGTGGCAATGAGCAGTTCTTC.

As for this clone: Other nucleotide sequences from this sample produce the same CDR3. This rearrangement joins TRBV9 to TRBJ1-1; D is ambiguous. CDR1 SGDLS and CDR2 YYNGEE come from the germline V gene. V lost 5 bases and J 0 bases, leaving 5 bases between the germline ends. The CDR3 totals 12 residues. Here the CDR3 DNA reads TGTGCCAGCAGTCCCATGAACACTGAAGCTTTCTTT. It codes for CASSPMNTEAFF.

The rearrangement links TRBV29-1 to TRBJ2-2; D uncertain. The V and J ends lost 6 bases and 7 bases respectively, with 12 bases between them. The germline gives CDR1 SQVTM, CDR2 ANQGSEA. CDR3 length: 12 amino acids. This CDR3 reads CSVPLVGGELFF. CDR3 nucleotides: TGCAGCGTGCCGTTGGTCGGCGGGGAGCTGTTTTTT.

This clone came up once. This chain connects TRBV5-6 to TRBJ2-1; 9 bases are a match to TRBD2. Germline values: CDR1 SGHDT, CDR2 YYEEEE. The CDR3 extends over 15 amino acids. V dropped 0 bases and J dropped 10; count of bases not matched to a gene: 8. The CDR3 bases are TGTGCCAGCAGCTTGGCCCTGCGGGAGGGCCACGAGCAGTTCTTC. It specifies CASSLALREGHEQFF.